The clone carrying this TCR beta chain was seen only a few times. Its antigen is unidentified. The data originate from a study of cytomegalovirus exposure and HLA in healthy donors. Broader study findings: In vitro testing confirmed a few CMV-associated chains as specific for CMV antigens. The authors enumerated under 200 TCR beta chains as linked to cytomegalovirus.

The CDR3 has 12 amino acids. Per germline, CDR1 SEHNR and CDR2 FQNEAQ (reference sequence). Losses at the gene ends were 1 base for V and 15 bases for J; bases not matched to a gene: 3. Donors likely had unrecorded immune exposures despite being nominally healthy when sampled. The study ran its PCR with 60 Vbeta and 13 Jbeta primers. Profiling relied on immunoSEQ multiplex PCR, and the TCRdb table lists in-frame clones only, not all of them. Counted here are some 200,000 clones, roughly four fifths occurring once; the ten biggest clones make up 0.22%. The TCR comes from a girl aged 2 to 10 in good health and CMV-seronegative. Sequencing used PBMCs. V is TRBV7-9 and J is TRBJ1-4, with 9 bases that match TRBD1. The CDR3 sequence is CASSLVGQGLFF. The CDR3 DNA is TGTGCCAGCAGCTTAGTGGGACAGGGTTTGTTTTTT. Full variable domain (rest looked up from reference TRBV7-9 and TRBJ1-4): DTGVSQNPRHKITKRGQNVTFRCDPISEHNRLYWYRQTLGQGPEFLTYFQNEAQLEKSRLLSDRFSAERPKGSFSTLEIQRTEQGDSAMYLCASSLVGQGLFFGSGTQLSVL.